This T cell receptor (beta chain) was recorded in a study of T cell responses to AZD1222 COVID-19 vaccine. Findings and caveats of the study: Mostly white British, mostly female donors; authors suggested clonal diversity may be underestimated. Among vaccine-associated CD4 TCRs, coverage spanned spike, with dominance at 160-218 and 743-854. Repertoire samples came only from after the peak T cell response.

In regard to this clone: Its antigen is as yet unknown.

Produced via immunoSEQ multiplex PCR; TCRdb's table is partial and in-frame only. Among 180,000 or so clones, 90% to 95% were seen once, and the ten largest hold about 1%. The ends were cut back, 8 bases at V and 7 bases at J, with 21 bases in the middle. The length of the CDR3 is 15 residues. Per germline, CDR1 LNHDA and CDR2 SQIVND (reference sequence). The chain joins TRBV19 to TRBJ2-1; tentatively, D is TRBD2 (5 bases). Here the sequenced sample was peripheral blood, taken 28 days after the second AZD1222 dose. This TCR was recovered from an adult who received the AZD1222 COVID-19 vaccine. The CDR3 bases are TGTGCCAGTGGCCGATTGGACCTCGGGAATAATGAGCAGTTCTTC. Translated, it gives CASGRLDLGNNEQFF.